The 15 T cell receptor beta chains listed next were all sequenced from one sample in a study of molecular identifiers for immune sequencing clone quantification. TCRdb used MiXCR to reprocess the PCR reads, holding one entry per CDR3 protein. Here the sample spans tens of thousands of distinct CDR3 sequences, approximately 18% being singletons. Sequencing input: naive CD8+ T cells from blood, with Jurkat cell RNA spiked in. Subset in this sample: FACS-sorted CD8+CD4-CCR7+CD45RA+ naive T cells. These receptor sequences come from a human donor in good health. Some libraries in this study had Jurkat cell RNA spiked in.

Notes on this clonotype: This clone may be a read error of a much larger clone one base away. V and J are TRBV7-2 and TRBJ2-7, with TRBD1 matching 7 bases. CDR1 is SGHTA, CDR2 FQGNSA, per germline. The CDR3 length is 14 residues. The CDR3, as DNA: TGTGCCAGCAGGAAACGGTCCAGGGACAGCGAGCAGCACTTC. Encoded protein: CASRKRSRDSEQHF. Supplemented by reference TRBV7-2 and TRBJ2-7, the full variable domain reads GAGVSQSPSNKVTEKGKDVELRCDPISGHTALYWYRQSLGQGLEFLIYFQGNSAPDKSGLPSDRFSAERTGGSVSTLTIQRTQQEDSAVYLCASRKRSRDSEQHFGPGTRLTVT.

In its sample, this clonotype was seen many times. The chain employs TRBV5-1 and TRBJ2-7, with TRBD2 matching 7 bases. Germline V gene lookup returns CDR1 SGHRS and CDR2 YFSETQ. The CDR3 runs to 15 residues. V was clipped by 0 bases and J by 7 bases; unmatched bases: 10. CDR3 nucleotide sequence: TGCGCCAGCAGCTTGGTTGGCGGGAGCGCAGAAGAGCAGTACTTC. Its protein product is CASSLVGGSAEEQYF. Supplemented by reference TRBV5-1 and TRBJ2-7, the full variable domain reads KAGVTQTPRYLIKTRGQQVTLSCSPISGHRSVSWYQQTPGQGLQFLFEYFSETQRNKGNFPGRFSGRQFSNSRSEMNVSTLELGDSALYLCASSLVGGSAEEQYFGPGTRLTVT.

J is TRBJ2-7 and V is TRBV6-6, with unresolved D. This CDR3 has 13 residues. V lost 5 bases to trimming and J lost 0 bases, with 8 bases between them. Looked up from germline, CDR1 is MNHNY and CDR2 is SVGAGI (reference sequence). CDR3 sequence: CASSHGSSYEQYF. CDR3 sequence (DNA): TGTGCCAGCAGTCACGGTAGCTCCTACGAGCAGTACTTC.

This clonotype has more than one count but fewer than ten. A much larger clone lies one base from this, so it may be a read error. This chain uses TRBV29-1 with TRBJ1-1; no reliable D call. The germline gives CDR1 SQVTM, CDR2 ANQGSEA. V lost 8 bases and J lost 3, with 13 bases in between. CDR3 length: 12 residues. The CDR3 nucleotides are TGCAGCCGCCCGGGCGGCGACACTGAAGCTTTCTTT. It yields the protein CSRPGGDTEAFF.

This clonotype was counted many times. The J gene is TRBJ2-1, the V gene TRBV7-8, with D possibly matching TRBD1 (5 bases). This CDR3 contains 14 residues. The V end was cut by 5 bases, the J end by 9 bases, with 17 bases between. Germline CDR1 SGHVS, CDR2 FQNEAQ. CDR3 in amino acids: CASSHLFKGREQFF. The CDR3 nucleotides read TGTGCCAGCAGCCACCTGTTTAAGGGGCGTGAGCAGTTCTTC.

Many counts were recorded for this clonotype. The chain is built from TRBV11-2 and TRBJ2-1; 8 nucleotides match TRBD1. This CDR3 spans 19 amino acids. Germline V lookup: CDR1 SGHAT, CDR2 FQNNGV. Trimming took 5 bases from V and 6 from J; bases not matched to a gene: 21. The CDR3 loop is CASSTVFGQGSTRGNEQFF. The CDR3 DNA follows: TGTGCCAGCAGCACGGTCTTTGGACAGGGCTCTACCCGGGGCAATGAGCAGTTCTTC.

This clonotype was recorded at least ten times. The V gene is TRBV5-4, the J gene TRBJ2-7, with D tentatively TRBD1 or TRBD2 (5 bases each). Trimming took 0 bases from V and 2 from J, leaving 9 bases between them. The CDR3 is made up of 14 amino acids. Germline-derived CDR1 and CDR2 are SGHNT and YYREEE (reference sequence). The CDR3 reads CASSLVGTPYEQYF. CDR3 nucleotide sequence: TGTGCCAGCAGCTTGGTCGGGACCCCCTACGAGCAGTACTTC.

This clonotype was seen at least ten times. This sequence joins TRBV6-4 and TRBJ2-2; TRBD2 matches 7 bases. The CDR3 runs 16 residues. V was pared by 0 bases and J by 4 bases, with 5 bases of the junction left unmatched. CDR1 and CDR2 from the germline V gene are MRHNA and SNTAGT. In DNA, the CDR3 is TGTGCCAGCAGTGACTCTTACAGGACTAGCACCGGGGAGCTGTTTTTT. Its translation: CASSDSYRTSTGELFF.

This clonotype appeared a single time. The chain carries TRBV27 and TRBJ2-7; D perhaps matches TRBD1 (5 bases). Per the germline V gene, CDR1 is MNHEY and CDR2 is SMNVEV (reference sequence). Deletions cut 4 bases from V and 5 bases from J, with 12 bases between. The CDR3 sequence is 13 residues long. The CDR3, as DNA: TGTGCCAGCAGTTCCCGACAGATTAACGAGCAGTACTTC. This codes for CASSSRQINEQYF.

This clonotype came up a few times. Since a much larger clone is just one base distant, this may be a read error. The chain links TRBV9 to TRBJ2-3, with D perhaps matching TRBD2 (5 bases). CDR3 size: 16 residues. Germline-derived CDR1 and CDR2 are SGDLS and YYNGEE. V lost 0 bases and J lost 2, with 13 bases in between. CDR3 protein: CASSVGASTYTDTQYF. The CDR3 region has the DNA TGTGCCAGCAGCGTAGGGGCTAGCACCTACACAGATACGCAGTATTTT.

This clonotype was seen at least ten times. The CDR3 here is CASSLGMVSYEQYF. Written as DNA, the CDR3 is TGTGCCAGCAGCTTAGGAATGGTGTCCTACGAGCAGTACTTC. The chain employs TRBV11-1 and TRBJ2-7; D unresolved. The germline V gene encodes CDR1 SGHAT and CDR2 FQDESV (reference sequence). The CDR3 spans 14 residues. With 1 base removed from V and 1 base from J, the gap between germline ends came to 8 bases.

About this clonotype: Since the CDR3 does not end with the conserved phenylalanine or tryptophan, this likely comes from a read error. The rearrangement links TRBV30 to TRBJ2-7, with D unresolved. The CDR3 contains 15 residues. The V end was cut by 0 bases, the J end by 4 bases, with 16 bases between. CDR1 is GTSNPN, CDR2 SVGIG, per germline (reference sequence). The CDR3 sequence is CAWSVVMAATYEQYS. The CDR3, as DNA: TGTGCCTGGAGTGTTGTTATGGCAGCCACTTACGAGCAGTACTCC.

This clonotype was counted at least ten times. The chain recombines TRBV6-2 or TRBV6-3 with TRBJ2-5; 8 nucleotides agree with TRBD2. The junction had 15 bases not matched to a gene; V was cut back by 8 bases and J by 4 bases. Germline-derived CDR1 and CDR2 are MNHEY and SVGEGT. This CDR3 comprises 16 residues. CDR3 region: CASESRGAGVGETQYF. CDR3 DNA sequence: TGTGCCAGCGAAAGCCGCGGAGCGGGAGTAGGAGAGACCCAGTACTTC.

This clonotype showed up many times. CDR3 in DNA: TGTGCCAGCAGCTTGGGACAGGGGGCAAAAGGGGCTTTCTTT. Protein: CASSLGQGAKGAFF. This chain links TRBV7-3 with TRBJ1-1; 12 nucleotides match TRBD1. V gave up 3 bases and J gave up 11 bases; unmatched junction bases: 7. The germline CDR1 and CDR2 sequences are SGHTA and FQGTGA. There are 14 residues in the CDR3.

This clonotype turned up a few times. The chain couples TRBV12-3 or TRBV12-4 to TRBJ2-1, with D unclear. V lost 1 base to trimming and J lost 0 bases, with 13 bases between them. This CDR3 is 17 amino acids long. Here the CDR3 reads CASSLGGLISSYNEQFF. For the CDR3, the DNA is TGTGCCAGCAGTTTAGGGGGTCTGATTAGCTCCTACAATGAGCAGTTCTTC.